The 2 T cell receptor beta chains given below trace back to one sample, sequenced in a study of metastatic and nonmetastatic thyroid tumors. Thyroid surgery was preceded by no treatment in any patient. Using MiXCR, TCRdb re-called clones from the PCR reads. The data show 35,000 to 40,000 clones, under 30% seen once. The sample consisted of blood. The receptor source for this set is a male donor with papillary thyroid cancer or a benign thyroid nodule (not recorded which). Some clones in this sample may be carry-over from other donors' samples.

This clone was observed a few times. The J gene is TRBJ1-2, the V gene TRBV6-1; D might be TRBD1 (6 bases). This CDR3 contains 11 residues. Germline CDR1 is MNHNS and CDR2 is SASEGT. V dropped 8 bases and J dropped 5 bases, with 9 bases sitting between them. The CDR3 spells CASHGQYGYTF. The CDR3 coding sequence is TGTGCCAGCCATGGACAGTATGGCTACACCTTC.

In its sample, this clone ranks as medium-sized. The chain links TRBV4-1 to TRBJ2-7, with 13 nucleotides matching TRBD2. There are 16 residues in the CDR3. Germline CDR1 reads MGHRA; CDR2 reads YSYEKL. V lost 1 base to trimming and J lost 5 bases; unmatched junction nucleotides: 5. The CDR3 is CASSQAGLAGVHEQYF. The CDR3 coding sequence is TGCGCCAGCAGCCAAGCCGGACTAGCGGGAGTTCACGAGCAGTACTTC.